This paragraph covers one TCR beta chain sequence. Its antigen is undetermined. This sample is drawn from a study of CXCR3-negative and CXCR3-positive naive CD8 T cells. The CDR3 totals 13 residues. CDR1 and CDR2 (germline): DFQATT, SNEGSKA (reference sequence). Findings and limits, study-wide: CXCR3-positive naive cells had more hydrophobic TRB CDR3s than CXCR3-negative naive cells. Cryopreservation partially decreased CXCR3 expression, and most assays used fresh PBMCs. Memory CD8+ cells had much lower diversity, and both naive subsets had comparably high diversity.

It was by 5' RACE with UMI labels that the TRB cDNA libraries were prepared. TCRdb reprocessed the 5' RACE reads and keeps a single row for each CDR3 protein, giving no DNA. The specimen's table records roughly 65,000 distinct CDR3 sequences. Researchers reported sorting every CD8+ T cell subset in triplicate, around 300,000 cells per sort. V gene TRBV20-1 combines with J gene TRBJ2-7; there is no DNA to check the TCRdb D call of TRBD1. This clonotype was sampled from a human donor in good health. Some clones in this sample may be carry-over from other donors' samples. The sequenced sample consisted of naive CXCR3+ CD8+ T cells from blood. As to subset: CD45RO-CCR7+CD27+CD95- naive CD8+ T cells expressing CXCR3 (TNR3+). The CDR3 region is CSAPPTETYEQYF.